Below, 23 T cell receptor beta chains from the same sample are listed, as sequenced in a study of identical twins (dated by TCRdb to about 2016). The library was produced with 5' RACE. The run used an Illumina HiSeq 2000. The public reads were run again by TCRdb, first through fastp at Q25 and then through MiXCR, and only productive beta chains were kept. Each CDR3 protein appears once, grouped with its most common genes and DNA. The sample has approximately 500,000 distinct CDR3 sequences on record, roughly a quarter of them singletons. Roughly 3% of the sample rests with the top ten. These data were also filed under a second study, of T cells expressing NK-cell markers.

The sample consisted of CD4+ T cells sorted from blood. Source of these receptors: a woman between 18 and 29 years old in good health.

The chain links TRBV6-5 to TRBJ2-4, with a possible D match to TRBD1 (6 bases). Germline CDR1 MNHEY, CDR2 SVGAGI. V lost 1 base, J lost 1 base, and 14 bases lay in between. CDR3 length: 17 residues. CDR3 sequence reads: CASSYLAAGVAKNIQYF. The CDR3 nucleotides are TGTGCCAGCAGTTACTTGGCGGCAGGGGTGGCCAAAAACATTCAGTACTTC.

The chain uses TRBV5-5 and TRBJ2-3; maybe TRBD2 (6 bases). The V and J ends lost 1 base and 2 bases respectively, with 11 bases between them. This CDR3 region has 15 residues. Germline V CDR1 and CDR2: SGHKS, YYEKEE (reference sequence). As DNA, the CDR3 is TGTGCCAGCAGCTTGTCCGTGGGACTCACAGATACGCAGTATTTT. Encoded protein: CASSLSVGLTDTQYF. The full variable domain, with the rest looked up from reference TRBV5-5 and TRBJ2-3, is DAGVTQSPTHLIKTRGQQVTLRCSPISGHKSVSWYQQVLGQGPQFIFQYYEKEERGRGNFPDRFSARQFPNYSSELNVNALLLGDSALYLCASSLSVGLTDTQYFGPGTRLTVL.

This chain links TRBV6-5 with TRBJ2-6, with D perhaps TRBD1 (6 bases). CDR1 and CDR2 from the germline V gene are MNHEY and SVGAGI. V was cut by 4 bases and J by 0 bases, with 13 bases left in between. The CDR3 sequence is 17 residues long. CDR3 in DNA: TGTGCCAGCAGTTTTCAGGGGCTTAGCTCTGGGGCCAACGTCCTGACTTTC. Translation: CASSFQGLSSGANVLTF.

This chain joins TRBV29-1 and TRBJ2-5; D gene unclear. The CDR3 spans 12 residues. Germline CDR1 and CDR2: SQVTM and ANQGSEA. Trimming removed 7 bases at V and 5 bases at J, with 14 bases between. The CDR3 DNA reads as TGCAGCGCATACAGACTTTCGGAGACCCAGTACTTC. Residues: CSAYRLSETQYF.

The V gene is TRBV20-1, the J gene TRBJ1-5; D not resolved. V gave up 5 bases and J gave up 2 bases, with 10 bases separating them. Germline CDR1 DFQATT, CDR2 SNEGSKA (reference sequence). The CDR3 length is 13 residues. The CDR3 region is CSALSYRNQPQHF. The CDR3 nucleotides read TGCAGTGCTTTATCCTATCGCAATCAGCCCCAGCATTTT.

V gene TRBV14 combines with J gene TRBJ2-1, with D hard to call. The CDR3 loop spans 13 amino acids. Germline CDR1 SGHDN, CDR2 FVKESK. V was shortened by 8 bases and J by 4 bases, with 12 bases between the two germline ends. The DNA of the CDR3 is TGTGCCAGCCAGACTGATCGTTACAATGAGCAGTTCTTC. Translation gives CASQTDRYNEQFF.

This clonotype was detected only a few times. The J gene is TRBJ1-1, the V gene TRBV4-2; 7 nucleotides agree with TRBD1. CDR1 is LGHNA, CDR2 YNFKEQ, per germline. Trimming removed 1 base from V and 10 bases from J; junction bases left unmatched: 3. CDR3 length: 12 residues. CDR3 sequence: CASSQAAGGAFF. CDR3 sequence (DNA): TGTGCCAGCAGCCAAGCGGCAGGGGGAGCTTTCTTT.

V usage is TRBV7-2 and J usage is TRBJ1-4; the D is unclear. V dropped 8 bases and J dropped 0 bases, with 7 bases sitting between them. CDR3 size: 13 residues. From germline, CDR1 is SGHTA and CDR2 FQGNSA. CDR3 sequence: CASGRATNEKLFF. The CDR3, as DNA: TGTGCCAGCGGGAGGGCAACTAATGAAAAACTGTTTTTT.

The CDR3 loop reads CASSGTGVNTGELFF. CDR3 in DNA: TGTGCCAGCAGCGGTACAGGGGTTAACACCGGGGAGCTGTTTTTT. This chain joins TRBV9 and TRBJ2-2, with 7 bases lining up with TRBD1. Per germline, CDR1 SGDLS and CDR2 YYNGEE. Trimming at V came to 3 bases and at J to 2 bases, leaving 4 bases not matched to a gene. The CDR3 runs to 15 residues.

This clonotype was picked up a small number of times. This chain connects TRBV5-5 to TRBJ1-6; no definite D call. V was trimmed by 1 base and J by 6 bases, leaving 14 bases between them. The germline CDR1 and CDR2 sequences are SGHKS and YYEKEE (reference sequence). This CDR3 comprises 16 residues. This CDR3 is CASSLMNSLSNSPLHF. CDR3 sequence (DNA): TGTGCCAGCAGCTTGATGAACAGCTTAAGTAATTCACCCCTCCACTTT.

The V and J genes are TRBV10-3 and TRBJ2-3, with D hard to call. The CDR3 runs 14 residues. The germline V and J ends were trimmed by 2 bases and 2 bases, with 8 bases remaining between them. Germline lookup yields CDR1 ENHRY and CDR2 SYGVKD. In nucleotides, the CDR3 is TGTGCCATCAGTGAGGTCGTAGACACAGATACGCAGTATTTT. Translating gives CAISEVVDTDTQYF.

In this sample, this clonotype turned up a few times. The V gene is TRBV20-1, the J gene TRBJ2-5, with D perhaps matching TRBD1 or TRBD2 (5 bases each). The CDR3 length is 15 residues. The germline V gene encodes CDR1 DFQATT and CDR2 SNEGSKA (reference sequence). Trimming took off 3 bases at V and 0 bases at J, with 14 bases between the two ends. CDR3 bases: TGCAGTGCTAGGGGGGAAGAGGGCTACCAAGAGACCCAGTACTTC. Its protein product is CSARGEEGYQETQYF.

This clonotype was seen a few times. CDR3 sequence: CASSPTSHPEQYF. The CDR3 region has the DNA TGTGCCAGCAGTCCGACAAGTCACCCGGAGCAGTACTTC. The rearrangement links TRBV12-3 or TRBV12-4 to TRBJ2-7; D not certain. The CDR3 consists of 13 residues. Deletions cut 5 bases from V and 7 bases from J, with 15 bases between.

The chain carries TRBV13 and TRBJ1-2; 10 bases match TRBD1. This CDR3 spans 14 amino acids. In germline, CDR1 is PRHDT, CDR2 FYEKMQ (reference sequence). V was clipped by 5 bases and J by 7 bases; unmatched bases: 7. CDR3: CASSERQGASGYTF. CDR3 nucleotides: TGTGCCAGCAGCGAGAGACAGGGGGCGAGTGGCTACACCTTC.

The genes are TRBV11-3 and TRBJ1-2; D call uncertain. Trimming took 5 bases from V and 6 from J, leaving 13 bases between them. Per germline, CDR1 SGHNT and CDR2 YENEEA. The CDR3 is made up of 13 amino acids. CDR3 in DNA: TGTGCCAGCAGCGTTACTCTGAGGAATGGCTACACCTTC. Its translation is CASSVTLRNGYTF.

The rearrangement joins TRBV27 to TRBJ2-7, with no clear D. Germline values: CDR1 MNHEY, CDR2 SMNVEV (reference sequence). Trimming removed 0 bases at V and 1 base at J, with 10 bases between. The CDR3 has 15 residues. The CDR3 reads CASSLSWDPSYEQYF. CDR3 nucleotide sequence: TGTGCCAGCAGTTTATCGTGGGATCCTTCCTACGAGCAGTACTTC.

This clonotype was seen ten or more times. This rearrangement joins TRBV5-1 to TRBJ1-4, with D perhaps matching TRBD1 (5 bases). The CDR3 consists of 15 residues. Germline-derived CDR1 and CDR2 are SGHRS and YFSETQ. Trimming shortened V by 4 bases and J by 4 bases, and 14 bases separated the two germline ends. This CDR3 reads CASSARQTYNEKLFF. The CDR3 DNA is TGCGCCAGCAGCGCTCGACAGACCTATAATGAAAAACTGTTTTTT.

The chain carries TRBV12-3 or TRBV12-4 and TRBJ1-1; TRBD1 matches at 10 bases. With V trimmed by 6 bases and J by 4 bases, 8 bases remained unmatched. CDR3 length: 15 amino acids. This CDR3 reads CASSPSRTGGTEAFF. As DNA, the CDR3 is TGTGCCAGCAGCCCCTCCAGGACAGGGGGCACTGAAGCTTTCTTT.

Ten or more counts support this clonotype. The V gene is TRBV5-1, the J gene TRBJ1-1, with TRBD1 matching 7 bases. CDR1 is SGHRS and CDR2 is YFSETQ in the germline V gene. The CDR3 runs to 14 residues. Unmatched junction bases numbered 5, after V lost 4 bases and J lost 2 bases. The CDR3 DNA follows: TGCGCCAGCAGCCGGGACAGCACTAACACTGAAGCTTTCTTT. Translation gives CASSRDSTNTEAFF.

V usage is TRBV11-2 and J usage is TRBJ2-7, with 13 bases identical to TRBD2. V gave up 1 base and J gave up 2 bases; unmatched junction bases: 2. This CDR3 contains 16 residues. Looked up from germline, CDR1 is SGHAT and CDR2 is FQNNGV. The CDR3 nucleotides read TGTGCCAGCAGCTTAGGGACTAGCGGGAGACCCTACGAGCAGTACTTC. This encodes CASSLGTSGRPYEQYF.

The rearrangement links TRBV4-1 to TRBJ2-4; possibly TRBD2 for D (5 bases). This CDR3 region has 18 residues. V shed 1 base and J shed 0 bases, with 16 bases lying between them. The germline V gene encodes CDR1 MGHRA and CDR2 YSYEKL. The CDR3 nucleotides are TGCGCCAGCAGCCAAGGCTACCCTTCGGGAAAAGCCAAAAACATTCAGTACTTC. Amino acids: CASSQGYPSGKAKNIQYF.

The chain recombines TRBV5-1 with TRBJ2-1; 10 bases agree with TRBD2. V gave up 3 bases and J gave up 4 bases; unmatched junction bases: 4. Germline V CDR1 and CDR2: SGHRS, YFSETQ. CDR3 size: 15 residues. The DNA for the CDR3 is TGCGCCAGCAGCTGGACTAGCGGAATTTACAATGAGCAGTTCTTC. It specifies CASSWTSGIYNEQFF.

This clonotype was seen a handful of times. V and J are TRBV20-1 and TRBJ1-6; D is possibly TRBD1 (5 bases). Between the trimmed V and J ends, which lost 3 bases and 0 bases, there was a span of 9 bases. This CDR3 region has 15 residues. Per the germline V gene, CDR1 is DFQATT and CDR2 is SNEGSKA (reference sequence). CDR3 nucleotides: TGCAGTGCTAGGACAGCCAGCTCCTATAATTCACCCCTCCACTTT. Translation: CSARTASSYNSPLHF.